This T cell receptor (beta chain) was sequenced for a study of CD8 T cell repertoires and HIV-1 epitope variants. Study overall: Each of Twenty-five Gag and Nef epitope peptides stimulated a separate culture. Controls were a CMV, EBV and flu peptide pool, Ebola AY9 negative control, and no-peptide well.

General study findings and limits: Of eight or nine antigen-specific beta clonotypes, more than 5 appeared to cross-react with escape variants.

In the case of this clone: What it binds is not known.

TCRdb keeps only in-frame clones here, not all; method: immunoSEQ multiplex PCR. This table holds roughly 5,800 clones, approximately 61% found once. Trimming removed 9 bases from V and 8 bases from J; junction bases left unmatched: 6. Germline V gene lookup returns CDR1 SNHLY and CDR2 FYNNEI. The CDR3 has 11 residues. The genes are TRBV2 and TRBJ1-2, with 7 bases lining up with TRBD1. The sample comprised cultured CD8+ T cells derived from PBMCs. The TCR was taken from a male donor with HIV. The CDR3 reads CASYRTGGYTF. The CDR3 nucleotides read TGTGCCAGTTACCGGACAGGAGGCTACACCTTC.